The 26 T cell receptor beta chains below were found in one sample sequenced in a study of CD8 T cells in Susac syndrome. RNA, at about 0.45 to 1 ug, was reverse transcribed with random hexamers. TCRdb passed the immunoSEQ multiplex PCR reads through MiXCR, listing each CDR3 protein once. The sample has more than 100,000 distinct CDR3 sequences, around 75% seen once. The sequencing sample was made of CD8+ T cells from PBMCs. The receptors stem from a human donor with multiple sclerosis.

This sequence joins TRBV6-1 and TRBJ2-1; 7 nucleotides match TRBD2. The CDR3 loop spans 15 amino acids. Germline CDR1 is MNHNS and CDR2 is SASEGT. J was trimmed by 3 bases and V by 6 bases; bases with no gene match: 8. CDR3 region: CASRNRDYLYNEQFF. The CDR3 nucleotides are TGTGCCAGCAGAAACCGGGACTACCTCTACAATGAGCAGTTCTTC.

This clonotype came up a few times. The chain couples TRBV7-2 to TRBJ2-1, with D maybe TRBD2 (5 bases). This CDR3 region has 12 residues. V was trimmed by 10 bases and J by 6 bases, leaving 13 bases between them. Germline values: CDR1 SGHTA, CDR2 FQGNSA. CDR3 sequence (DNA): TGTGCCACATTTTCGGCGGGCAATGAGCAGTTCTTC. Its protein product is CATFSAGNEQFF.

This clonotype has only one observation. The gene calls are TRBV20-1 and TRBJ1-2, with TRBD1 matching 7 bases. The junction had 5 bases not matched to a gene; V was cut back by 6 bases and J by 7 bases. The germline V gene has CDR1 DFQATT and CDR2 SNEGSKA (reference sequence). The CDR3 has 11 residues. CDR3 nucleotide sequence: TGCAGTGCCCCCCAGGGGGGTGGCTACACCTTC. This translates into CSAPQGGGYTF.

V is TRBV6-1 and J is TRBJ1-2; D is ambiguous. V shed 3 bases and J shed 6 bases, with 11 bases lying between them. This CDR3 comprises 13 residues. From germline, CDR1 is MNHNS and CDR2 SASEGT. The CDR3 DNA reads TGTGCCAGCAGTGATCCGGGTGGGAATGGCTACACCTTC. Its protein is CASSDPGGNGYTF.

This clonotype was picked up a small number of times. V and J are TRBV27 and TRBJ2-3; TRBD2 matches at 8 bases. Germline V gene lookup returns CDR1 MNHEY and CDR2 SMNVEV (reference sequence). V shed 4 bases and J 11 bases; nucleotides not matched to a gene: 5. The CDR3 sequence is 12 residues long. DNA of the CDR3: TGTGCCAGCAGTTCGAGGACTAGCAGGCAGTATTTT. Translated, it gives CASSSRTSRQYF.

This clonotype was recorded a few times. The CDR3 DNA reads TGTGCCAGCAGTGAAGCTGGCGGGTTCAATCAGCCCCAGCATTTT. It is translated as CASSEAGGFNQPQHF. V and J are TRBV6-1 and TRBJ1-5; D gene ambiguous. The V gene lost 0 bases and the J gene lost 3 bases, with 9 bases spanning the gap. The CDR3 extends over 15 amino acids. Germline lookup yields CDR1 MNHNS and CDR2 SASEGT.

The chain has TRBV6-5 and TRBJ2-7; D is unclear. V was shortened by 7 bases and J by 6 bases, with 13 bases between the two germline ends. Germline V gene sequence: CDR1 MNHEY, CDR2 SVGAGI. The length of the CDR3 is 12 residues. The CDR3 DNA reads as TGTGCCAGCATAGATGTCTCCGGCGAGCAGTACGTC. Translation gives CASIDVSGEQYV.

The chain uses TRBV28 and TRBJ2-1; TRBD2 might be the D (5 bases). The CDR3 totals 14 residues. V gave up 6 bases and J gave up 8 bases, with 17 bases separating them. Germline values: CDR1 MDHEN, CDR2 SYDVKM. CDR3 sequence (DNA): TGTGCCAGCAGGACTAACGGAGGAGGATATGAGCAGTTCTTC. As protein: CASRTNGGGYEQFF.

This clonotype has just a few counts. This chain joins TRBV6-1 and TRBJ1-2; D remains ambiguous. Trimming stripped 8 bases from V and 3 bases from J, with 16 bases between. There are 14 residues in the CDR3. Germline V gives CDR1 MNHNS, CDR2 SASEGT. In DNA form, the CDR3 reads TGTGCCAGCGCGCCGGGTCCAACCTACTATGGCTACACCTTC. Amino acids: CASAPGPTYYGYTF.

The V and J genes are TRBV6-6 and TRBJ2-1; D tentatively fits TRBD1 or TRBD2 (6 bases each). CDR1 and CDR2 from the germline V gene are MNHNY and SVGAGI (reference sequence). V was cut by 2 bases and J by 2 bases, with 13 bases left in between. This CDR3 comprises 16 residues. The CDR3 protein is CASSYRGEAAYNEQFF. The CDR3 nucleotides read TGTGCCAGCAGTTACAGGGGGGAGGCAGCCTACAATGAGCAGTTCTTC.

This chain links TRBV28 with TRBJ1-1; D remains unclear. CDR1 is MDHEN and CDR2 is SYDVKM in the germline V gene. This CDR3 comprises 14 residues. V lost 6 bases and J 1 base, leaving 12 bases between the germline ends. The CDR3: CASSPPSGNTEAFF. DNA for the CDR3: TGTGCCAGCAGCCCCCCCTCGGGGAACACTGAAGCTTTCTTT.

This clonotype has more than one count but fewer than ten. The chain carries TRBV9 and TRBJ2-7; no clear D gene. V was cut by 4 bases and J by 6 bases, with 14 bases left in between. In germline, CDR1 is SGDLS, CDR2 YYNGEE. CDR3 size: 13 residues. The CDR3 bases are TGTGCCAGCAGCCCCCTTCGTTGGAGCGAGCAGTACTTC. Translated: CASSPLRWSEQYF. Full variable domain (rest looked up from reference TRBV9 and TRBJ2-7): DSGVTQTPKHLITATGQRVTLRCSPRSGDLSVYWYQQSLDQGLQFLIQYYNGEERAKGNILERFSAQQFPDLHSELNLSSLELGDSALYFCASSPLRWSEQYFGPGTRLTVT.

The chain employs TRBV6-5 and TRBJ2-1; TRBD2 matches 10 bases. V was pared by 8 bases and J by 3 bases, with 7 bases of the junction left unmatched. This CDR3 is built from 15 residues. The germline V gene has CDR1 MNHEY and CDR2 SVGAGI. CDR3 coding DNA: TGTGCCAGCGGGCTAAAGCGGGAGGGCTACAATGAGCAGTTCTTC. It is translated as CASGLKREGYNEQFF.

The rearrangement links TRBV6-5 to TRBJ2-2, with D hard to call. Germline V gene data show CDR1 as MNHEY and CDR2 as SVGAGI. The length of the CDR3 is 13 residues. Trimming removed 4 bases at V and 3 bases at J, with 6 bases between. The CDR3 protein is CASSFRDTGELFF. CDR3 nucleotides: TGTGCCAGCAGTTTTAGGGACACCGGGGAGCTGTTTTTT.

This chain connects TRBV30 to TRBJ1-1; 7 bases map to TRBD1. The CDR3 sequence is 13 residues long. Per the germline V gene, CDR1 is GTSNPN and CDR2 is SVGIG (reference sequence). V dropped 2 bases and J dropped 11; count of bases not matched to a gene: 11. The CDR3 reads CAWSFNTGVQAFF. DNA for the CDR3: TGTGCCTGGAGTTTCAATACAGGGGTTCAGGCTTTCTTT.

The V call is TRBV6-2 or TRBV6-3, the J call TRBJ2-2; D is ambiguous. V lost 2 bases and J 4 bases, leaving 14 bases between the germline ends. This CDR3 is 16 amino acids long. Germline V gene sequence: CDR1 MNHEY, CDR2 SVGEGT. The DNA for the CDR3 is TGTGCCAGCAGTTACACCCCCACCGATACCACCGGGGAGCTGTTTTTT. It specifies CASSYTPTDTTGELFF.

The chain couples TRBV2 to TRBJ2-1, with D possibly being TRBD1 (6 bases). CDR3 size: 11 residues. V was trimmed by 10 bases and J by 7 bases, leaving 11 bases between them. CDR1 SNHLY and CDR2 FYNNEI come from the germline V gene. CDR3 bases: TGTGCCACCCAAAGGGGGAATGAGCAGTTCTTC. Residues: CATQRGNEQFF.

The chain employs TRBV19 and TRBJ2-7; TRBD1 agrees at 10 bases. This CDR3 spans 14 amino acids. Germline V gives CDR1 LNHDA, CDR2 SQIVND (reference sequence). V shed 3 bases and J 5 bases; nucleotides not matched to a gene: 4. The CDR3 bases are TGTGCCAGTAGTATGGGACAGGGGTTCCACGAGCAGTACTTC. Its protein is CASSMGQGFHEQYF.

In nucleotides, the CDR3 is TGTGCCAGCAGTTTTCGGACAGGGTCCGACGGCTACACCTTC. Amino acids: CASSFRTGSDGYTF. The J gene is TRBJ1-2, the V gene TRBV12-3 or TRBV12-4, with 8 bases lining up with TRBD1. The CDR3 is 14 amino acids. J lost 8 bases, V lost 3 bases, and 8 bases had no gene match.

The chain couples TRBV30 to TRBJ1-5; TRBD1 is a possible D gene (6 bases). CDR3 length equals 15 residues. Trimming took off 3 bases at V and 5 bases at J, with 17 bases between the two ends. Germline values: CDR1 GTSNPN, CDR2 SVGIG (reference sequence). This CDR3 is CAWSLGDTRDQPQHF. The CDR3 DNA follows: TGTGCCTGGAGCCTGGGGGACACTCGCGATCAGCCCCAGCATTTT.

Here the CDR3 DNA reads TGCGCCAGCAGCCTCGGGTACTCAGGGAGGGGGCATTATGGCTACACCTTC. Protein: CASSLGYSGRGHYGYTF. The V gene is TRBV5-1, the J gene TRBJ1-2; 7 positions agree with TRBD1. CDR1 SGHRS and CDR2 YFSETQ come from the germline V gene. J lost 5 bases, V lost 4 bases, and 17 bases had no gene match. The CDR3 sequence is 17 residues long.

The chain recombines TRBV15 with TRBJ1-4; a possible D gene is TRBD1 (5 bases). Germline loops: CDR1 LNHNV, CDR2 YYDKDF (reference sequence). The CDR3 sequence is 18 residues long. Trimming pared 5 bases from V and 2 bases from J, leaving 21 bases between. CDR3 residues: CATSGLEGSMRTNEKLFF. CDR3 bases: TGTGCCACCAGCGGATTAGAGGGGTCGATGAGGACTAATGAAAAACTGTTTTTT.

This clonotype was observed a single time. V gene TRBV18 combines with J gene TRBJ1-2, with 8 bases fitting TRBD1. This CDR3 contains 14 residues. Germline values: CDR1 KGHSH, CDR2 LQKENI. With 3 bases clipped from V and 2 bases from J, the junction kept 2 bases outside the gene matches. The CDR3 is CASSPDRENYGYTF. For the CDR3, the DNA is TGTGCCAGCTCACCGGACAGGGAAAACTATGGCTACACCTTC.

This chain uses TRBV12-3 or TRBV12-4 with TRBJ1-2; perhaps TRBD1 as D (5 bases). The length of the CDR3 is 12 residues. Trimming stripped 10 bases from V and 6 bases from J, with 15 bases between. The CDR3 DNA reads TGTGCCACCATCCTCGCGGGGCATGGCTACACCTTC. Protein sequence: CATILAGHGYTF.

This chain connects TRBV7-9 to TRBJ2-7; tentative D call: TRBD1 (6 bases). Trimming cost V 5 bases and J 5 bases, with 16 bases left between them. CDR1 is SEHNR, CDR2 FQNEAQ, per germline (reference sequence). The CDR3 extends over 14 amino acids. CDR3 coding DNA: TGTGCCAGCAGCCCTACGACAGGACCAAACGAGCAGTACTTC. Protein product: CASSPTTGPNEQYF.

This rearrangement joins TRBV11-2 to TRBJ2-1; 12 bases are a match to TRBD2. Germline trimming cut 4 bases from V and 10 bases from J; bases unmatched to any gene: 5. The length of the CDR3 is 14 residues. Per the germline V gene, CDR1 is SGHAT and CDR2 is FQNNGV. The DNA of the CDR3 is TGTGCCAGCAGCTCTAGCGGGAGGGGGGGAGAGCAGTTCTTC. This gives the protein CASSSSGRGGEQFF. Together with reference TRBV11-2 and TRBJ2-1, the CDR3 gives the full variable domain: EAGVAQSPRYKIIEKRQSVAFWCNPISGHATLYWYQQILGQGPKLLIQFQNNGVVDDSQLPKDRFSAERLKGVDSTLKIQPAKLEDSAVYLCASSSSGRGGEQFFGPGTRLTVL.